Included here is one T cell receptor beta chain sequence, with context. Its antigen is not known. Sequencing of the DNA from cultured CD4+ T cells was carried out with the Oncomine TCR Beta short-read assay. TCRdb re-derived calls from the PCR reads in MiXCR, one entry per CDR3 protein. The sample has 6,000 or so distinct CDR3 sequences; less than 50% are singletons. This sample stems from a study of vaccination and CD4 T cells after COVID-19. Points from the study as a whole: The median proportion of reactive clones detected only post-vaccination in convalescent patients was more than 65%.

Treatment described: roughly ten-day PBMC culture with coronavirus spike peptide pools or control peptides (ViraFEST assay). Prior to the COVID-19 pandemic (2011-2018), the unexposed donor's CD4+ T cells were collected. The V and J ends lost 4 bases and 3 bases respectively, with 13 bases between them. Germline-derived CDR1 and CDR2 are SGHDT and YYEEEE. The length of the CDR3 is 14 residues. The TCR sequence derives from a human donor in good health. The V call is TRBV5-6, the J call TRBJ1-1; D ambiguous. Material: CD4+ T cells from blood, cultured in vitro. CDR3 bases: TGTGCCAGCAGCCTGATATCTCTATACACTGAAGCTTTCTTT. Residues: CASSLISLYTEAFF.